This T cell receptor beta chain was documented in a study of OX40 agonist ivuxolimab in advanced cancers. Study-level background: The study treated patients with ivuxolimab, an agonistic anti-OX40 (CD134) antibody.

The CDR3 runs to 15 residues. V lost 1 base to trimming and J lost 3 bases, with 10 bases between them. Germline CDR1 SGHVS, CDR2 FQNEAQ. Clones were read by immunoSEQ multiplex PCR, and TCRdb kept only the in-frame ones, dropping some. This table holds more than 60,000 clones, under 85% found once. The sequence came from an adult with an advanced solid tumor such as melanoma, head and neck, liver or kidney cancer. The V call is TRBV7-8, the J call TRBJ1-5; D is ambiguous. The material sequenced was CD4+ or CD8+ T cells sorted from blood, taken in a trial of the OX40 agonist ivuxolimab. CDR3 sequence: CASSLVGGDNQPQHF. The CDR3, as DNA: TGTGCCAGCAGCTTAGTCGGCGGGGACAATCAGCCCCAGCATTTT.